This T cell receptor beta chain originates from a study of chemoradiotherapy in HPV16-positive cancers. Overall study: Functional T-cell assays on a couple of HPV16-positive patients' cells defined candidate HPV-specific clones and common TCR motifs. The study, taken as a whole, reports: In HPV16-positive patients, HPV-responsive T-cell expansion tracked better recurrence-free survival.

The assay was immunoSEQ multiplex PCR, and TCRdb's table has in-frame clones only and misses some. The sample has around 4,000 clones; 72% are singletons. This clone was seen a few times. The antigen is unknown. The CDR3 is 15 residues long. From germline, CDR1 is SGHAT and CDR2 FQNNGV. V dropped 3 bases and J dropped 5; count of bases not matched to a gene: 7. Sequenced here: tumor tissue, sampled from a patient who underwent chemoradiotherapy. The chain is built from TRBV11-2 and TRBJ2-1; 7 bases fit TRBD2. The source of this sequence is a human donor with HPV-associated anogenital cancer. The CDR3 DNA reads as TGTGCCAGCAGCTTGGTGGCTAGCGGCCACAATGAGCAGTTCTTC. Translated: CASSLVASGHNEQFF.